This T cell receptor beta chain stems from a study of T cells after yellow fever vaccination. Points from the study as a whole: Although the secondary response was weaker, it peaked faster, at day 5 versus 15.

Synthesis of TCR cDNA relied on 5'RACE template switching, which attached a universal primer site and UMIs. TCRdb reprocessed the 5' RACE reads with MiXCR, giving one entry per CDR3 protein. The sample consists of 400,000 or so distinct CDR3 sequences, roughly a sixth of them appearing once. From germline, CDR1 is SGHKS and CDR2 YYEKEE (reference sequence). The junction had 3 bases not matched to a gene; V was cut back by 4 bases and J by 2 bases. The CDR3 has 13 amino acids. This clonotype was found many times. Its specificity is unknown. V gene TRBV5-5 combines with J gene TRBJ2-7, with 7 bases that match TRBD1. The sample consisted of PBMCs, taken before the yellow fever booster vaccination. The clonotype comes from a man aged 18 to 35 who received the YFV17D yellow fever vaccine. CDR3 coding DNA: TGTGCCAGCAGCGCACAGGGGACCTACGAGCAGTACTTC. Its protein product is CASSAQGTYEQYF.